The 25 T cell receptor beta chains in this list originate from one sample, sequenced in a study of cytomegalovirus exposure and HLA in healthy donors. Primers for the PCR totalled 60 Vbeta and 13 Jbeta. The method was immunoSEQ multiplex PCR; TCRdb's version includes in-frame clones alone and lacks a portion of them. Seen here are some 180,000 clones, roughly 75% observed once, and the top ten hold approximately 2.1%. The sample taken for sequencing was PBMCs. The receptor set was obtained from a woman aged 25 to 39 in good health and CMV-seronegative.

The V and J genes are TRBV6-1 and TRBJ2-5, with 8 bases matching TRBD2. The V gene's germline CDR1 is MNHNS and CDR2 SASEGT. The CDR3 extends over 16 amino acids. V shed 2 bases and J 5 bases; nucleotides not matched to a gene: 10. The CDR3, as DNA: TGTGCCAGCAGTGAAAGTGTGGCGGGGGGCCGGGAGACCCAGTACTTC. Protein: CASSESVAGGRETQYF.

This clone has a handful of counts. This CDR3 reads CASSSLDGQGNTIYF. CDR3 bases: TGTGCCAGCAGCTCCCTTGATGGACAGGGAAACACCATATATTTT. The V call is TRBV7-6, the J call TRBJ1-3, with TRBD1 as a possible D gene (6 bases). Germline V gives CDR1 SGHVS, CDR2 FNYEAQ. V lost 4 bases and J 4 bases, leaving 14 bases between the germline ends. The CDR3 is made up of 15 amino acids.

The V call is TRBV2, the J call TRBJ2-7, with 11 bases lining up with TRBD2. The germline CDR1 and CDR2 sequences are SNHLY and FYNNEI. J gave up 3 bases and V 4 bases, and 8 bases lay outside the gene matches. This CDR3 has 16 residues. CDR3 DNA sequence: TGTGCCAGCAGTGTAGGATTAGCGGGGGGGAACTACGAGCAGTACTTC. Protein sequence: CASSVGLAGGNYEQYF.

The chain links TRBV7-8 to TRBJ2-5; D unresolved. The CDR3 totals 14 residues. The germline gives CDR1 SGHVS, CDR2 FQNEAQ. V gave up 1 base and J gave up 4 bases, with 10 bases separating them. The CDR3 DNA follows: TGTGCCAGCAGCTTAGGGCTCAACGCAGAGACCCAGTACTTC. Protein product: CASSLGLNAETQYF.

J is TRBJ1-2 and V is TRBV2; D unresolved. The CDR3 sequence is 13 residues long. The germline CDR1 and CDR2 sequences are SNHLY and FYNNEI. V lost 5 bases, J lost 2 bases, and 9 bases lay in between. CDR3 region: CASSLDTNYGYTF. Written as DNA, the CDR3 is TGTGCCAGCAGTTTAGACACAAACTATGGCTACACCTTC.

The rearrangement links TRBV4-1 to TRBJ2-7; 11 bases match TRBD1. The length of the CDR3 is 18 residues. Trimming removed 2 bases from V and 6 bases from J; junction bases left unmatched: 15. Germline V gene data show CDR1 as MGHRA and CDR2 as YSYEKL. In DNA, the CDR3 is TGCGCCAGCAGCCAACTCTCTCCTCTCGGACAGGGGGCCCCCGAGCAGTACTTC. Amino acid sequence: CASSQLSPLGQGAPEQYF.

V gene TRBV10-3 combines with J gene TRBJ1-1, with D possibly being TRBD1 (5 bases). This CDR3 contains 13 residues. V was cut by 6 bases and J by 1 base, with 9 bases left in between. The germline CDR1 and CDR2 sequences are ENHRY and SYGVKD. CDR3 bases: TGTGCCATCAGAAGAGGACAGAACACTGAAGCTTTCTTT. It specifies CAIRRGQNTEAFF.

V usage is TRBV9 and J usage is TRBJ2-7; 13 bases line up with TRBD2. The CDR3 length is 15 residues. V lost 6 bases to trimming and J lost 5 bases; unmatched junction nucleotides: 8. The V gene's germline CDR1 is SGDLS and CDR2 YYNGEE. For the CDR3, the DNA is TGTGCCAGCACCCCCTCCGGACTAGCGGGGGACGAGCAGTACTTC. It codes for CASTPSGLAGDEQYF.

J is TRBJ1-5 and V is TRBV7-8, with TRBD1 as a possible D gene (5 bases). V was clipped by 5 bases and J by 5 bases, with 13 bases between them. Germline V gene data show CDR1 as SGHVS and CDR2 as FQNEAQ. The CDR3 extends over 14 amino acids. The CDR3 is CASSLGGGDQPQHF. CDR3 coding DNA: TGTGCCAGCAGCCTAGGCGGGGGGGATCAGCCCCAGCATTTT.

This clone came up a few times. The rearrangement links TRBV5-4 to TRBJ1-4, with a possible D match to TRBD1 (6 bases). In germline, CDR1 is SGHNT, CDR2 YYREEE (reference sequence). CDR3 length: 15 residues. Trimming removed 3 bases from V and 8 bases from J, with 17 bases in between. The CDR3 is CASSSRGGKGEKLFF. The CDR3 DNA reads as TGTGCCAGCAGCTCGAGGGGGGGGAAGGGAGAAAAACTGTTTTTT.

V usage is TRBV6-5 and J usage is TRBJ2-5, with D perhaps TRBD2 (5 bases). Trimming shortened V by 8 bases and J by 4 bases, and 14 bases separated the two germline ends. Germline loops: CDR1 MNHEY, CDR2 SVGAGI. The CDR3 is 13 amino acids. Here the CDR3 reads CASYNGGGETQYF. The CDR3 nucleotides are TGTGCCAGCTATAACGGAGGCGGAGAGACCCAGTACTTC.

This chain joins TRBV2 and TRBJ1-2; 10 nucleotides agree with TRBD1. Germline CDR1 SNHLY, CDR2 FYNNEI. The V segment lost 3 bases and the J segment 5 bases; nucleotides outside the gene matches: 3. There are 14 residues in the CDR3. This CDR3 reads CASSESGQGYGYTF. The CDR3 DNA is TGTGCCAGCAGTGAGTCGGGACAGGGGTATGGCTACACCTTC. The variable domain in full, with the rest retrieved from reference TRBV2 and TRBJ1-2, is EPEVTQTPSHQVTQMGQEVILRCVPISNHLYFYWYRQILGQKVEFLVSFYNNEISEKSEIFDDQFSVERPDGSNFTLKIRSTKLEDSAMYFCASSESGQGYGYTFGSGTRLTVV.

The genes are TRBV5-6 and TRBJ1-4; TRBD1 agrees at 7 bases. The germline V gene encodes CDR1 SGHDT and CDR2 YYEEEE. The CDR3 is 15 residues long. V was clipped by 4 bases and J by 6 bases; unmatched bases: 9. The DNA of the CDR3 is TGTGCCAGCAGCACACGACAGGGCATTTATGAAAAACTGTTTTTT. It is translated as CASSTRQGIYEKLFF.

V usage is TRBV4-1 and J usage is TRBJ2-3; 9 bases match TRBD2. Per germline, CDR1 MGHRA and CDR2 YSYEKL. V lost 6 bases and J lost 5; bases outside the gene matches: 9. The CDR3 is made up of 15 amino acids. The CDR3 coding sequence is TGCGCCAGCAGGCCAGGCGGGGGGGCAAGAGATACGCAGTATTTT. Translated: CASRPGGGARDTQYF.

V and J are TRBV11-2 and TRBJ1-2, with a weak D call TRBD1 (6 bases). V dropped 4 bases and J dropped 5 bases, with 8 bases sitting between them. The germline V gene encodes CDR1 SGHAT and CDR2 FQNNGV. The CDR3 is made up of 12 amino acids. The CDR3: CASSSGTYGYTF. CDR3 nucleotides: TGTGCCAGCAGCTCCGGGACATATGGCTACACCTTC.

The chain has TRBV4-3 and TRBJ2-3; the match to TRBD2 covers 8 bases. Trimming took 0 bases from V and 2 from J; bases not matched to a gene: 7. Germline V lookup: CDR1 LGHNA, CDR2 YSLEER. This CDR3 contains 17 residues. The DNA for the CDR3 is TGCGCCAGCAGCCAAGATGTCCGGGGGGGTTTCACAGATACGCAGTATTTT. Its translation is CASSQDVRGGFTDTQYF.

The chain links TRBV4-3 to TRBJ1-3, with 7 bases lining up with TRBD1. CDR3 length: 16 residues. Germline values: CDR1 LGHNA, CDR2 YSLEER. V gave up 2 bases and J gave up 2 bases; unmatched junction bases: 6. For the CDR3, the DNA is TGCGCCAGCAGCCAATATACAGGGGTTCCTGGAAACACCATATATTTT. Its protein product is CASSQYTGVPGNTIYF.

The V gene is TRBV25-1, the J gene TRBJ2-2, with a weak D call TRBD1 (8 bases). The germline CDR1 and CDR2 sequences are MGHDK and SYGVNS. This CDR3 has 15 amino acids. Trimming took off 4 bases at V and 5 bases at J, with 14 bases between the two ends. CDR3 nucleotide sequence: TGTGCCAGCAGTGCCGACAGGGGACTAACCGGGGAGCTGTTTTTT. This sequence encodes CASSADRGLTGELFF.

This clone showed up just once. V usage is TRBV5-1 and J usage is TRBJ1-2; possible D gene TRBD1, 5 bases. The germline V gene encodes CDR1 SGHRS and CDR2 YFSETQ. The CDR3 has 16 amino acids. Between the trimmed V and J ends, which lost 3 bases and 2 bases, there was a span of 17 bases. The DNA of the CDR3 is TGCGCCAGCAGCTCGCTCGCCTCGACAGCAAACTATGGCTACACCTTC. This encodes CASSSLASTANYGYTF. Full variable domain (missing parts from reference TRBV5-1 and TRBJ1-2): KAGVTQTPRYLIKTRGQQVTLSCSPISGHRSVSWYQQTPGQGLQFLFEYFSETQRNKGNFPGRFSGRQFSNSRSEMNVSTLELGDSALYLCASSSLASTANYGYTFGSGTRLTVV.

The chain uses TRBV4-2 and TRBJ1-1; TRBD1 agrees at 9 bases. Trimming cost V 0 bases and J 7 bases; bases outside gene matches: 6. This CDR3 has 15 residues. Germline CDR1 is LGHNA and CDR2 is YNFKEQ. The CDR3 DNA reads TGTGCCAGCAGCCAAGATACAGGGGGCGCGGGTGAAGCTTTCTTT. The encoded protein is CASSQDTGGAGEAFF.

V and J are TRBV2 and TRBJ1-5; 11 nucleotides align to TRBD1. V was clipped by 6 bases and J by 3 bases; unmatched bases: 13. Germline lookup yields CDR1 SNHLY and CDR2 FYNNEI. The CDR3 sequence is 18 residues long. The CDR3 reads CASSRRDRGEWTNQPQHF. CDR3 nucleotide sequence: TGTGCCAGCAGCCGCCGGGACAGGGGGGAGTGGACCAATCAGCCCCAGCATTTT.

As regards this clone: Additional DNA sequences in this sample encode the identical CDR3. The chain joins TRBV2 to TRBJ1-1; D is possibly TRBD1 (5 bases). CDR1 is SNHLY, CDR2 FYNNEI, per germline. The CDR3 spans 13 residues. Trimming pared 6 bases from V and 2 bases from J, leaving 10 bases between. CDR3 protein: CASSLDRNTEAFF. DNA of the CDR3: TGTGCCAGCAGCCTAGACAGAAACACTGAAGCTTTCTTT.

The rearrangement uses TRBV30 and TRBJ1-2; D is uncertain. Germline-derived CDR1 and CDR2 are GTSNPN and SVGIG (reference sequence). This CDR3 comprises 14 residues. V lost 2 bases and J 5 bases, leaving 15 bases between the germline ends. The CDR3 sequence is CAWSHASFNYGYTF. The DNA for the CDR3 is TGTGCCTGGAGTCATGCAAGCTTTAATTATGGCTACACCTTC.

The V gene is TRBV4-3, the J gene TRBJ2-7; weak D call: TRBD1 (6 bases). The V and J ends lost 4 bases and 3 bases respectively, with 10 bases between them. Looked up from germline, CDR1 is LGHNA and CDR2 is YSLEER. There are 13 residues in the CDR3. The CDR3 loop is CASSRTGFYEQYF. As DNA, the CDR3 is TGCGCCAGCAGCCGCACAGGGTTCTACGAGCAGTACTTC.

In its sample, this clone was seen once. The V call is TRBV7-2, the J call TRBJ1-2, with D possibly TRBD1 on 5 matching bases. This CDR3 is 12 amino acids long. Germline V lookup: CDR1 SGHTA, CDR2 FQGNSA. Trimming pared 10 bases from V and 1 base from J, leaving 10 bases between. CDR3 residues: CAIHQGNYGYTF. CDR3 coding DNA: TGTGCCATCCATCAGGGTAACTATGGCTACACCTTC.